This T cell receptor (beta chain) stems from a study of T cells in Graves' hyperthyroidism and ophthalmopathy. Study-level points and caveats: Most clonotypes expanded in the thyroid (above 0.001) were also present in blood. Ophthalmopathy prediction by the model preceded onset by a median 6.5 months.

What was amplified from RNA transcripts were TCR beta CDR3 regions. With the HTBI primer set, the TCR CDR3 went through a first round of RT-PCR. TCRdb re-called the multiplex PCR reads with MiXCR, one entry per CDR3 protein. The table has 550,000 to 600,000 distinct CDR3 sequences, just over 45% seen once; the top ten hold about 20%. Remarks on this clonotype: The target antigen is unknown.

Those patients with uncontrolled infection, other autoimmune disease, pregnancy or lactation were excluded. Together with thyroid ultrasound, orbital computed tomography, serum thyroxine and TRAb, clinical symptoms were used for diagnoses. V lost 11 bases to trimming and J lost 8 bases, with 15 bases between them. This CDR3 is 12 amino acids long. Germline assignment: CDR1 SEHNR and CDR2 FQNEAQ (reference sequence). V and J are TRBV7-9 and TRBJ1-4, with a tentative D call TRBD1 (5 bases). This clonotype originated in an adult woman with Graves' disease, either hyperthyroidism or ophthalmopathy (not recorded which). The sequenced sample was peripheral blood or thyroid tissue (not recorded which). This CDR3 reads CAGFRDGEKLFF. DNA of the CDR3: TGTGCCGGGTTCAGGGACGGCGAAAAACTGTTTTTT.